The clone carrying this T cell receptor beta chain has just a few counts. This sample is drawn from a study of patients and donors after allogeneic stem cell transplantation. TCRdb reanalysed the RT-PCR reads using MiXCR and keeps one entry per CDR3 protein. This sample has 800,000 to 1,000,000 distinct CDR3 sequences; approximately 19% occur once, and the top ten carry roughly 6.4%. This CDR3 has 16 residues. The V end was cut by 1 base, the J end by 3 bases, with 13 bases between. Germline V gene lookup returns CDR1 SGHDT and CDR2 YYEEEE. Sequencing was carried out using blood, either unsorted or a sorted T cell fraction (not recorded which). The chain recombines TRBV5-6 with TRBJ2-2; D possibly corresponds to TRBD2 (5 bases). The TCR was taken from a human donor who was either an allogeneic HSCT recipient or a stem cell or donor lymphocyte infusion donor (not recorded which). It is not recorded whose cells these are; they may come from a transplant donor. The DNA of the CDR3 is TGTGCCAGCAGCTTGCCTGAGGGAAGGGACACCGGGGAGCTGTTTTTT. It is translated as CASSLPEGRDTGELFF.